This T cell receptor (beta chain) was recovered during a study of blood T cell repertoires in COVID-19. Study background: Samples taken during acute and convalescent COVID-19 were collected in the United States, Italy and Spain. PBMCs, B-cell-depleted T cells, or T cells provided the cDNA or gDNA that made up the material.

The authors' processing: Reference gene primers were amplified, and this amplification served to estimate nucleated cell counts. Sequenced by immunoSEQ multiplex PCR; TCRdb stores in-frame clones only, minus some. D and trimming were read from the DNA, whereas the V and J calls and clone size are those reported in that table. This sample has 150,000 to 200,000 clones, with roughly 82% found just once. Seattle-derived patients entered the study during active infection and were followed longitudinally. Sequencing was done on a sample of peripheral blood. The sequence was obtained from a woman in her forties with COVID-19, enrolled during active disease.

The CDR3 nucleotides read TGTGCCAGCAGCTCAGTGAACACCGGGGAGCTGTTTTTT. It translates to CASSSVNTGELFF. The V call is TRBV7-8, the J call TRBJ2-2; D not resolved. The CDR3 runs 13 residues. With 4 bases removed from V and 1 base from J, the gap between germline ends came to 4 bases. Germline V gene lookup returns CDR1 SGHVS and CDR2 FQNEAQ.